These 31 T cell receptor beta chains came from one sample sequenced in a study of blood T cell repertoires in COVID-19. Sequencing was performed with immunoSEQ multiplex PCR; in TCRdb, only in-frame clones are kept and a portion is missing. The sample has fewer than 200,000 clones, more than 85% seen once. The specimen sequenced was PBMCs or T cells enriched from blood (not recorded which). Source of these receptors: a human donor with acute COVID-19. The donor label of this sample is uncertain.

The chain uses TRBV20-1 and TRBJ2-7, with D possibly TRBD1 on 6 matching bases. Germline V gene lookup returns CDR1 DFQATT and CDR2 SNEGSKA (reference sequence). Trimming took off 6 bases at V and 4 bases at J, with 10 bases between the two ends. The CDR3 runs 11 residues. The CDR3, as DNA: TGCAGTGCAGGACAGTTTTACGAGCAGTACTTC. Its translation is CSAGQFYEQYF.

The chain combines TRBV5-4 with TRBJ2-7; no reliable D call. This CDR3 is built from 15 residues. Trimming shortened V by 3 bases and J by 3 bases, and 16 bases separated the two germline ends. The germline CDR1 and CDR2 sequences are SGHNT and YYREEE (reference sequence). The CDR3 coding sequence is TGTGCCAGCAGCTCTTCGACGCAGTCGGGCTACGAGCAGTACTTC. It codes for CASSSSTQSGYEQYF.

The chain employs TRBV19 and TRBJ2-7, with 10 positions matching TRBD2. The V and J ends lost 6 bases and 4 bases, in that order; junction bases with no gene match: 6. From germline, CDR1 is LNHDA and CDR2 SQIVND (reference sequence). The CDR3 totals 14 residues. The CDR3 bases are TGTGCCAGTAGCCTAGCGGGGGAAGGTTACGAGCAGTACTTC. It is translated as CASSLAGEGYEQYF.

The chain combines TRBV6-5 with TRBJ1-5; D might be TRBD1 (5 bases). Between the trimmed V and J ends, which lost 4 bases and 9 bases, there was a span of 10 bases. Germline loops: CDR1 MNHEY, CDR2 SVGAGI. The CDR3 contains 12 residues. The CDR3 DNA reads as TGTGCCAGCAGTTCAATGGGGGGGCCCCAGCATTTT. Residues: CASSSMGGPQHF.

This chain uses TRBV4-2 with TRBJ2-7; TRBD1 aligns across 7 bases. Germline V CDR1 and CDR2: LGHNA, YNFKEQ. The CDR3 sequence is 16 residues long. V was pared by 4 bases and J by 6 bases, with 15 bases of the junction left unmatched. The CDR3 DNA follows: TGTGCCAGCAGCCGCCAATCCTTTGGGGCAGGGGGCGAGCAGTACTTC. Its translation is CASSRQSFGAGGEQYF.

The rearrangement links TRBV7-2 to TRBJ2-3; 8 bases fit TRBD2. The germline CDR1 and CDR2 sequences are SGHTA and FQGNSA. The CDR3 sequence is 17 residues long. The trim removed 3 bases at V and 1 base at J, leaving 9 bases unmatched. The CDR3 bases are TGTGCCAGCAGCTTCCCCCGTAGCGGGGTTCGCACAGATACGCAGTATTTT. It codes for CASSFPRSGVRTDTQYF.

The chain joins TRBV15 to TRBJ2-1; possibly TRBD2 for D (5 bases). The V end lost 0 bases, the J end lost 7 bases, and 7 bases lay between the germline ends. Germline values: CDR1 LNHNV, CDR2 YYDKDF (reference sequence). The CDR3 has 13 amino acids. In nucleotides, the CDR3 is TGTGCCACCAGCAGAGAAGGCGGGAATGAGCAGTTCTTC. It translates to CATSREGGNEQFF.

As regards this clone: The sample holds other DNA sequences that translate to the same CDR3. The chain couples TRBV25-1 to TRBJ2-7; D perhaps matches TRBD1 (6 bases). V lost 6 bases and J 3 bases, leaving 6 bases between the germline ends. CDR1 MGHDK and CDR2 SYGVNS come from the germline V gene. CDR3 length: 11 residues. The CDR3 protein is CASSRGYEQYF. The CDR3 DNA follows: TGTGCCAGCAGCAGGGGCTACGAGCAGTACTTC.

This clone was counted a few times. This chain connects TRBV1 to TRBJ1-4. TRBV1 is reported as a pseudogene. CDR3 size: 15 residues. The CDR3 here is CTSSRTARRSEKLFF. The CDR3 DNA reads TGCACCAGCAGCAGAACTGCACGAAGATCGGAAAAACTGTTTTTT.

The chain recombines TRBV5-5 with TRBJ1-6; D call uncertain. The CDR3 runs 14 residues. V lost 0 bases and J 7 bases, leaving 8 bases between the germline ends. Germline lookup yields CDR1 SGHKS and CDR2 YYEKEE (reference sequence). CDR3 sequence: CASSLERGNSPLHF. The CDR3 DNA reads TGTGCCAGCAGCTTGGAGCGAGGGAATTCACCCCTCCACTTT.

This clone was seen only a few times. The J gene is TRBJ2-5, the V gene TRBV11-3; 11 positions agree with TRBD2. The CDR3 length is 15 residues. Germline V lookup: CDR1 SGHNT, CDR2 YENEEA. Trimming cost V 5 bases and J 7 bases; bases outside gene matches: 9. Here the CDR3 reads CASSRSGGAVGTQYF. As DNA, the CDR3 is TGTGCCAGCAGCCGTAGCGGGGGGGCCGTCGGGACCCAGTACTTC.

In this sample, this clone turned up once. This chain uses TRBV7-9 with TRBJ1-1; 9 nucleotides align to TRBD1. The V segment lost 11 bases and the J segment 3 bases; nucleotides outside the gene matches: 4. Germline V gives CDR1 SEHNR, CDR2 FQNEAQ (reference sequence). The CDR3 consists of 12 residues. CDR3 residues: CAGGQGDTEAFF. The CDR3 DNA reads as TGTGCCGGGGGACAGGGAGACACTGAAGCTTTCTTT.

This rearrangement joins TRBV12-3 or TRBV12-4 to TRBJ1-1; perhaps TRBD1 as D (5 bases). CDR3 length equals 12 residues. V lost 7 bases and J lost 4, with 10 bases in between. This chain's CDR3 is CASTRQTTEAFF. CDR3 nucleotides: TGTGCCAGCACCAGACAGACCACTGAAGCTTTCTTT.

The CDR3 loop is CASQTSESYEQYF. The CDR3 region has the DNA TGTGCCAGCCAGACTAGCGAGTCCTACGAGCAGTACTTC. The chain combines TRBV7-9 with TRBJ2-7, with TRBD2 identical over 8 bases. After removal of 8 bases from V and 1 base from J, the junction contained 4 bases not matched to a gene. The CDR3 consists of 13 residues. The germline gives CDR1 SEHNR, CDR2 FQNEAQ (reference sequence).

As DNA, the CDR3 is TGTGCCAGCAGTACCCACAGGCTTTATGGCTACACCTTC. It translates to CASSTHRLYGYTF. This rearrangement joins TRBV27 to TRBJ1-2, with a possible D match to TRBD1 (5 bases). Per germline, CDR1 MNHEY and CDR2 SMNVEV (reference sequence). Trimming took 5 bases from V and 5 from J, leaving 12 bases between them. The length of the CDR3 is 13 residues.

The genes are TRBV18 and TRBJ1-4, with D uncertain. There are 15 residues in the CDR3. CDR1 and CDR2 from the germline V gene are KGHSH and LQKENI. V lost 3 bases, J lost 2 bases, and 10 bases lay in between. This CDR3 is CASSPPRRTNEKLFF. The CDR3 DNA follows: TGTGCCAGCTCACCCCCGCGGAGGACTAATGAAAAACTGTTTTTT. The full variable domain, completed using reference TRBV18 and TRBJ1-4, is NAGVMQNPRHLVRRRGQEARLRCSPMKGHSHVYWYRQLPEEGLKFMVYLQKENIIDESGMPKERFSAEFPKEGPSILRIQQVVRGDSAAYFCASSPPRRTNEKLFFGSGTQLSVL.

Details on this clone: Other DNA variants within this sample encode the same CDR3. This chain's CDR3 is CASSYGAYNEQFF. CDR3 coding DNA: TGTGCCAGCAGTTACGGAGCCTACAATGAGCAGTTCTTC. The chain recombines TRBV6-2 or TRBV6-3 with TRBJ2-1, with D unresolved. The CDR3 is 13 residues long. Trimming left V 2 bases short and J 2 bases short, with 4 bases between. The germline gives CDR1 MNHEY, CDR2 SVGEGT.

The J gene is TRBJ2-3, the V gene TRBV19; 7 bases line up with TRBD2. The CDR3 length is 15 residues. Germline-derived CDR1 and CDR2 are LNHDA and SQIVND (reference sequence). The V segment lost 6 bases and the J segment 2 bases; nucleotides outside the gene matches: 8. In DNA form, the CDR3 reads TGTGCCAGTAGGTTAACGGGGGGAGTCACAGATACGCAGTATTTT. It translates to CASRLTGGVTDTQYF.

V usage is TRBV29-1 and J usage is TRBJ2-3, with 7 positions matching TRBD2. The CDR3 sequence is 14 residues long. Germline V gene sequence: CDR1 SQVTM, CDR2 ANQGSEA. The trim removed 7 bases at V and 1 base at J, leaving 8 bases unmatched. CDR3 region: CSAPERGRTDTQYF. In DNA, the CDR3 is TGCAGCGCCCCAGAGCGGGGCCGCACAGATACGCAGTATTTT.

V usage is TRBV29-1 and J usage is TRBJ2-5; 7 bases are a match to TRBD1. The CDR3 spans 12 residues. Germline trimming cut 6 bases from V and 3 bases from J; bases unmatched to any gene: 4. From germline, CDR1 is SQVTM and CDR2 ANQGSEA. The CDR3 DNA is TGCAGCGTCGGGACAGCCAAAGAGACCCAGTACTTC. Amino acid sequence: CSVGTAKETQYF.

This clone has just one count. The chain uses TRBV15 and TRBJ2-6, with 7 bases aligning to TRBD2. The germline gives CDR1 LNHNV, CDR2 YYDKDF (reference sequence). Germline trimming cut 3 bases from V and 0 bases from J; bases unmatched to any gene: 5. This CDR3 is built from 17 residues. CDR3 amino acids: CATSRKGTNSGANVLTF. The CDR3 DNA follows: TGTGCCACCAGCAGGAAGGGGACTAACTCTGGGGCCAACGTCCTGACTTTC.

This chain links TRBV5-6 with TRBJ1-2; no definite D call. Per the germline V gene, CDR1 is SGHDT and CDR2 is YYEEEE. There are 12 residues in the CDR3. V shed 0 bases and J shed 4 bases, with 4 bases lying between them. Written as DNA, the CDR3 is TGTGCCAGCAGCTTGGGCAGCTATGGCTACACCTTC. It translates to CASSLGSYGYTF.

This rearrangement joins TRBV29-1 to TRBJ1-1; 7 bases align to TRBD1. The CDR3 is 12 residues long. Trimming at V came to 2 bases and at J to 10 bases, leaving 7 bases not matched to a gene. Germline CDR1 SQVTM, CDR2 ANQGSEA. The CDR3 DNA follows: TGCAGCGTTGAAAAGGGGGCGGGACCAGCTTTCTTT. This translates into CSVEKGAGPAFF.

This chain links TRBV7-8 with TRBJ2-3; TRBD2 is a possible D gene (6 bases). Germline V gene data show CDR1 as SGHVS and CDR2 as FQNEAQ. The V end was cut by 5 bases, the J end by 0 bases, with 18 bases between. CDR3 length: 17 amino acids. In DNA, the CDR3 is TGTGCCAGCAGCGCCCTCCCCCGGGGGAGTAGCACAGATACGCAGTATTTT. Amino acid sequence: CASSALPRGSSTDTQYF. The whole variable domain, remainder taken from reference TRBV7-8 and TRBJ2-3, is GAGVSQSPRYKVAKRGQDVALRCDPISGHVSLFWYQQALGQGPEFLTYFQNEAQLDKSGLPSDRFFAERPEGSVSTLKIQRTQQEDSAVYLCASSALPRGSSTDTQYFGPGTRLTVL.

This chain joins TRBV12-5 and TRBJ2-5; maybe TRBD1 (5 bases). In germline, CDR1 is LGHNT, CDR2 FRNRAP. The V end was cut by 5 bases, the J end by 2 bases, with 18 bases between. The CDR3 loop spans 16 amino acids. Here the CDR3 DNA reads TGTGCTAGTGGTCCCACCGTAGGGGTACTTCAAGAGACCCAGTACTTC. It codes for CASGPTVGVLQETQYF. Filled out from reference TRBV12-5 and TRBJ2-5, the complete variable domain reads DARVTQTPRHKVTEMGQEVTMRCQPILGHNTVFWYRQTMMQGLELLAYFRNRAPLDDSGMPKDRFSAEMPDATLATLKIQPSEPRDSAVYFCASGPTVGVLQETQYFGPGTRLLVL.

This sequence joins TRBV9 and TRBJ1-1, with a weak D call TRBD1 (5 bases). Germline lookup yields CDR1 SGDLS and CDR2 YYNGEE. V lost 4 bases, J lost 1 base, and 11 bases lay in between. This CDR3 has 14 residues. CDR3 loop: CASSLLTGNTEAFF. DNA of the CDR3: TGTGCCAGCAGCCTTCTCACAGGGAACACTGAAGCTTTCTTT.

J is TRBJ2-5 and V is TRBV3-1 (or the pseudogene TRBV3-2); 7 bases fit TRBD1. The V segment lost 4 bases and the J segment 2 bases; nucleotides outside the gene matches: 1. In germline, CDR1 is LGHDT, CDR2 YNNKEL (reference sequence). The CDR3 is made up of 13 amino acids. This CDR3 reads CASSPTGQETQYF. For the CDR3, the DNA is TGTGCCAGCAGCCCGACAGGGCAAGAGACCCAGTACTTC.

The rearrangement uses TRBV30 and TRBJ2-1, with 14 bases matching TRBD2. Germline lookup yields CDR1 GTSNPN and CDR2 SVGIG (reference sequence). The trim removed 3 bases at V and 7 bases at J, leaving 5 bases unmatched. The CDR3 is made up of 15 amino acids. The CDR3 DNA sequence: TGTGCCTGGAGGGGACTAGCGGGGGAAAGAAATGAGCAGTTCTTC. This translates into CAWRGLAGERNEQFF. The full variable domain, rest sourced from reference TRBV30 and TRBJ2-1, is SQTIHQWPATLVQPVGSPLSLECTVEGTSNPNLYWYRQAAGRGLQLLFYSVGIGQISSEVPQNLSASRPQDRQFILSSKKLLLSDSGFYLCAWRGLAGERNEQFFGPGTRLTVL.

In the case of this clone: This CDR3 is also generated by other DNA sequences in the sample. The CDR3: CASSSEGSYEQYF. Here the CDR3 DNA reads TGTGCCAGCAGCTCTGAAGGGAGTTACGAGCAGTACTTC. This chain connects TRBV11-3 to TRBJ2-7; weak D call: TRBD2 (5 bases). Trimming left V 4 bases short and J 4 bases short, with 11 bases between. Per germline, CDR1 SGHNT and CDR2 YENEEA. This CDR3 is 13 amino acids long.

The chain links TRBV12-5 to TRBJ2-7; weak D call: TRBD1 (5 bases). The CDR3 is made up of 16 amino acids. The V gene's germline CDR1 is LGHNT and CDR2 FRNRAP. The ends were cut back, 6 bases at V and 0 bases at J, with 18 bases in the middle. The CDR3 DNA is TGTGCTAGTGGCCCGCCTAGGTCGGACAACTCCTACGAGCAGTACTTC. This sequence encodes CASGPPRSDNSYEQYF.

This rearrangement joins TRBV6-5 to TRBJ1-1, with D unclear. The V gene lost 0 bases and the J gene lost 1 base, with 9 bases spanning the gap. Germline-derived CDR1 and CDR2 are MNHEY and SVGAGI. This CDR3 spans 15 amino acids. CDR3 in DNA: TGTGCCAGCAGTTACTCGTTACTAGGGAACACTGAAGCTTTCTTT. This codes for CASSYSLLGNTEAFF.